This TCR beta chain was retrieved from a study of siplizumab effects on memory and regulatory T cells (dated by TCRdb to between 2018 and 2021). Study-wide context: The study examined how the anti-CD2 antibody siplizumab affects alloreactive T-cell subsets in allogeneic mixed lymphocyte reactions built from human PBMCs. Findings and caveats that apply to the study as a whole: Sequences below about 10^-5 frequency were poorly captured, so only a minor fraction of alloreactive clones could be mapped to unstimulated subsets. Roughly 80-95% of proliferating CD4+ or CD8+ clones could not be assigned a naive or memory phenotype. The cumulative frequency of alloreactive sequences that could be traced back to unstimulated CD4+ memory T cells was significantly reduced by siplizumab. Unstimulated naive T cells appeared to be more diverse than memory T cells, and naive cells seemed to make a substantial contribution to the alloresponse. No functional confirmation was obtained for the suppressive function of proliferating Tregs from siplizumab cultures. In reactions with siplizumab, an average of approximately 69% of mappable alloreactive CD4+ clones were Treg-derived, compared with 25% to 30% in control reactions.

Sorted unstimulated T cells and proliferating T cells recovered from mixed lymphocyte reactions underwent TCRbeta CDR3 sequencing. Fresh whole blood from nine to eleven HLA-typed healthy donors served as the source for isolating PBMCs. V and J are trimmed by 3 bases and 4 bases, and the gene matches miss 6 bases of the junction. The CDR3 runs 15 residues from the cysteine to the phenylalanine. Solely the CDR3 DNA is kept, with 45 bases framed from the first base. CDR1 and CDR2 are read off the germline V gene as SGHRS and YFSETQ. With regard to this clone: No antigen is known for it. Per-base quality was not reported, and no clone a single base away is much larger than it.

The library was obtained by the immunoSEQ multiplex PCR assay. Around 94,000 TCR templates per sample were assayed on the deep sequencing platform. Genomic DNA extracted from sorted T cells was the material used for TCRbeta CDR3 sequencing. Regarding the original processing steps: The R programming language was used for the clonal analysis of the TCRbeta CDR3 data. Alloreactive CD4+ and CD8+ clones were identified by comparing unstimulated samples to CFSE-low samples taken after the reaction. Alloreactive CD4+ clones were assigned to regulatory or non-regulatory origin by matching sequences to sorted unstimulated Treg and non-Treg repertoires. The source is immuneACCESS, and TCRdb retained only in-frame sequences with V and J called. Part of the clones is not carried over; for the studies checked, unresolved V genes explain less than half of this, and the remainder is unexplained. D and trimming were read from the DNA, whereas the V and J calls and clone size are those reported in that table. Recorded for this sample are about 100,000 clones; about 93% of them occurred a single time. Of the sample, approximately 1.2% falls within the top ten clones.

The source is a human donor in good health. Material for sequencing was CD4+ T cells sorted from blood. The chain uses TRBV5-1 and TRBJ2-3; a stretch of 9 junction bases matches TRBD2. The DNA sequence is TGCGCCAGCAGCTCCGGACTAGCGAGGGCAGATACGCAGTATTTT. Translated, it reads CASSSGLARADTQYF.